This TCR beta chain was observed in a study of T cell responses to AZD1222 COVID-19 vaccine. Findings and limits, study-wide: Nearly half of spike-specific TCRs reportedly target variant regions that are unmutated in the B.1.351 and B.1.1.7 variants. Spike-specific TCR breadth and depth grew following two AZD1222 doses. Repertoires were obtained only post-peak T cell response.

The table came from immunoSEQ multiplex PCR; TCRdb's copy has only in-frame clones and leaves some out. The data contain fewer than 200,000 clones, around nine tenths of them singletons. The CDR3 runs 18 residues. From germline, CDR1 is KGHSH and CDR2 LQKENI. The ends were cut back, 4 bases at V and 0 bases at J, with 19 bases in the middle. Turning to this clone: The antigen remains undetermined.

This receptor was taken from an adult who received the MenACWY meningococcal vaccine as a control. The source was peripheral blood, collected 28 days after the second dose of the MenACWY control vaccine. The chain couples TRBV18 to TRBJ1-5, with a weak D call TRBD1 (6 bases). The CDR3 here is CASSRAAGGLVSNQPQHF. The CDR3 nucleotides read TGTGCCAGCTCACGTGCAGCGGGGGGCCTGGTTAGCAATCAGCCCCAGCATTTT.